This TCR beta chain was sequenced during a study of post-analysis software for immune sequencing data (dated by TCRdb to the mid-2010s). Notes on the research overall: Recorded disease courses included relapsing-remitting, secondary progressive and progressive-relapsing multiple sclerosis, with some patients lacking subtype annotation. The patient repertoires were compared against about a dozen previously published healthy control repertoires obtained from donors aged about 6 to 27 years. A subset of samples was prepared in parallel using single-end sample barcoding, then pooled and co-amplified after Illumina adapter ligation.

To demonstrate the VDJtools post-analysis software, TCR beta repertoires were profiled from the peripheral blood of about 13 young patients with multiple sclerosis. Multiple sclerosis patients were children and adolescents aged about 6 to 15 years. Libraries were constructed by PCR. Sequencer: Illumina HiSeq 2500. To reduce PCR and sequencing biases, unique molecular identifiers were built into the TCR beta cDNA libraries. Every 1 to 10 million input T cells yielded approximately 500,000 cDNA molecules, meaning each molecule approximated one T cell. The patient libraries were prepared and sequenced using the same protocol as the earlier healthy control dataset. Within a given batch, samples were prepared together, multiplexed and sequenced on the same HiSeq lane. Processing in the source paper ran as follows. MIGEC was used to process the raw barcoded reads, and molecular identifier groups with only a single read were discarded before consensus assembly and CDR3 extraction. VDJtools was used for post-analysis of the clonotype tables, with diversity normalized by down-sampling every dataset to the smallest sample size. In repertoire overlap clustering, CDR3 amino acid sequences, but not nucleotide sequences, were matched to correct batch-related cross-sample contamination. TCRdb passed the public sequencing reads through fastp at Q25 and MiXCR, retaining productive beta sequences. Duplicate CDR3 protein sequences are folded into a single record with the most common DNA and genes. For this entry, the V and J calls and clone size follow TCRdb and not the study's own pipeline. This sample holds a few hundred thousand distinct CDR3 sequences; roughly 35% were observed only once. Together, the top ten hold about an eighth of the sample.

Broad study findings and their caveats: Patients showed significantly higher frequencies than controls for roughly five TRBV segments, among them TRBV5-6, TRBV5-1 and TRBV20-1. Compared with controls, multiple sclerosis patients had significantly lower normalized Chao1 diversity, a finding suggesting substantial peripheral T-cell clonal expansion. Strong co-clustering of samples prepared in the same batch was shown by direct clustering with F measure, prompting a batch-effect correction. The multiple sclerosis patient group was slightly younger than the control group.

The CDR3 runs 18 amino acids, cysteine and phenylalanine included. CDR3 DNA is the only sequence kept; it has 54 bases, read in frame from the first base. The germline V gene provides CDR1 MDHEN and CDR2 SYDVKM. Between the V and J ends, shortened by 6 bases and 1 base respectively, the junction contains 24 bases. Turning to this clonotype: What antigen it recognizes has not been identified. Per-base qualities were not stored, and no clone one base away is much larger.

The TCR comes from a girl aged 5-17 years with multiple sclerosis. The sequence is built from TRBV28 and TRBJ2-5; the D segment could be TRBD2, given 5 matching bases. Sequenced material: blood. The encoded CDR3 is CASSRPTSRLWPQETQYF. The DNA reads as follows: TGTGCCAGCAGCCGCCCAACTAGTCGGCTCTGGCCCCAAGAGACCCAGTACTTC.